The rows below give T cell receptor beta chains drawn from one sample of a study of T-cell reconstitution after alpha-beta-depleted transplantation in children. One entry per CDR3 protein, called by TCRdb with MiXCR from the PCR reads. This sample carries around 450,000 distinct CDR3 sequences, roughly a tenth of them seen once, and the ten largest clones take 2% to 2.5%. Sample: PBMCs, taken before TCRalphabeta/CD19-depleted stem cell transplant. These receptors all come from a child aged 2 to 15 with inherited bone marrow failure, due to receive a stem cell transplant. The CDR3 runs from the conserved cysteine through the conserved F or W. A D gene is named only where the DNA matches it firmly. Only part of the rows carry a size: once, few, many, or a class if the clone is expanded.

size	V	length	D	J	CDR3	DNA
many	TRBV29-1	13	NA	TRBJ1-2	CSVWAAGLGGYTF	TGCAGCGTCTGGGCCGCCGGGCTTGGGGGCTACACCTTC
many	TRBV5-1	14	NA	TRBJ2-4	CASSLGGDGNIQYF	TGCGCCAGCAGCTTGGGAGGGGACGGGAACATTCAGTACTTC
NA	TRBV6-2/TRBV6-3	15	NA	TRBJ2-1	CASSSTGGISNEQFF	TGTGCCAGCAGCTCGACTGGCGGGATAAGCAATGAGCAGTTCTTC
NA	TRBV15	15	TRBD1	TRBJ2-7	CATSRDRQGEYEQYF	TGTGCCACCAGCAGAGATCGACAGGGGGAGTACGAGCAGTACTTC
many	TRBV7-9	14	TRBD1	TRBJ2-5	CASTRNRGQETQYF	TGTGCCAGCACCAGAAACAGGGGACAAGAGACCCAGTACTTC
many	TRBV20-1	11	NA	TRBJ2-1	CSARPAGEQFF	TGCAGTGCTCGCCCGGCGGGGGAGCAGTTCTTC
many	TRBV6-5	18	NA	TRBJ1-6	CASSYSSSGRRGNSPLHF	TGTGCCAGCAGTTACTCTTCCTCCGGTCGAAGGGGTAATTCACCCCTCCACTTT
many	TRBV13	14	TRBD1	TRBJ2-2	CASSSGTATGELFF	TGTGCCAGCAGCTCCGGGACAGCTACCGGGGAGCTGTTTTTT
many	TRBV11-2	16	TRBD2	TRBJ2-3	CASSSIAGGSTDTQYF	TGTGCCAGCAGCTCTATAGCGGGAGGGTCCACAGATACGCAGTATTTT
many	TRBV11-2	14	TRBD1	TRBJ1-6	CASSPDRGGSPLHF	TGTGCCAGCAGTCCCGACAGGGGAGGCTCACCCCTCCACTTT
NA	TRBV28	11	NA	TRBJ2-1	CASNEGGEQFF	TGTGCCAGCAATGAGGGGGGCGAGCAGTTCTTC
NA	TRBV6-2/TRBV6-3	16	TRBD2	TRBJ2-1	CASRVLTSGSRYEQFF	TGTGCCAGCAGAGTCCTTACTAGCGGGAGTAGGTATGAGCAGTTCTTC
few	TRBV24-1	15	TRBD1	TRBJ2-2	CATRKTGGPSGELFF	TGTGCCACCAGAAAAACAGGGGGCCCTTCCGGGGAGCTGTTTTTT
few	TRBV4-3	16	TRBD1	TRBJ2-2	CASSHRTGAGTGELFF	TGCGCCAGCAGCCACCGGACAGGGGCCGGCACCGGGGAGCTGTTTTTT
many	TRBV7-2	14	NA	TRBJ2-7	CASSLGGKAYEQYF	TGTGCCAGCAGCTTAGGTGGGAAGGCCTACGAGCAGTACTTC
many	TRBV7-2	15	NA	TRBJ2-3	CASVATYEPTDTQYF	TGTGCCAGCGTGGCCACGTACGAACCCACAGATACGCAGTATTTT
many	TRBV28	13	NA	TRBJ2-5	CASITLGGETQYF	TGTGCCAGCATAACCTTGGGGGGAGAGACCCAGTACTTC
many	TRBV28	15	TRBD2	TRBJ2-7	CASSSGGLAVYEQYF	TGTGCCAGCAGCAGCGGGGGGCTAGCGGTCTACGAGCAGTACTTC
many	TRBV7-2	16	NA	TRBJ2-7	CASSLYGGGNSYEQYF	TGTGCCAGCAGCTTATACGGGGGAGGAAACTCCTACGAGCAGTACTTC
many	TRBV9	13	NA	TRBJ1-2	CASSVEAVGGYTF	TGTGCCAGCAGCGTAGAGGCAGTGGGTGGCTACACCTTC